These 32 T cell receptor beta chains came from one sample sequenced in a study of graft-versus-host responses after intestinal transplantation. No antigen has been identified for these receptors. Method: immunoSEQ multiplex PCR; TCRdb's copy keeps in-frame clones and lacks some. Here the sample spans about 110,000 clones, approximately 92% being singletons. Sequencing was performed on unstimulated CD8+ T cells sorted from spleen or lymph node cells, taken before intestinal transplant. These receptors came from a human donor who received an intestinal transplant.

The chain recombines TRBV27 with TRBJ1-5; 7 positions agree with TRBD1. V shed 8 bases and J 2 bases; nucleotides not matched to a gene: 12. This CDR3 comprises 16 residues. Germline CDR1 is MNHEY and CDR2 is SMNVEV (reference sequence). The CDR3 here is CASRVGGMFGNQPQHF. CDR3 nucleotides: TGTGCCAGCCGGGTAGGGGGCATGTTTGGCAATCAGCCCCAGCATTTT.

The CDR3 DNA is TGTGCCAGCAGCCAAGATCCGCGGAGTGGCTACACCTTC. Protein product: CASSQDPRSGYTF. The chain is built from TRBV4-2 and TRBJ1-2, with D hard to call. The V gene lost 0 bases and the J gene lost 7 bases, with 9 bases spanning the gap. Germline loops: CDR1 LGHNA, CDR2 YNFKEQ. The length of the CDR3 is 13 residues.

A note on this clone: One end of the junction is discordant with germline, which a read error may explain. The chain joins TRBV7-9 to TRBJ2-1; 8 bases agree with TRBD1. In germline, CDR1 is SEHNR, CDR2 FQNEAQ (reference sequence). This CDR3 is built from 15 residues. In DNA form, the CDR3 reads TGTGCCAGCAGGTTAGGACAGGGTGAGTCCAATGAGCAGTTCTTC. Translating it yields CASRLGQGESNEQFF.

The J gene is TRBJ1-1, the V gene TRBV27; D gene uncertain. The CDR3 runs 13 residues. Germline lookup yields CDR1 MNHEY and CDR2 SMNVEV (reference sequence). The V and J ends lost 6 bases and 1 base respectively, with 9 bases between them. The CDR3 is CASSPPGNTEAFF. The CDR3 DNA is TGTGCCAGCAGCCCCCCGGGGAACACTGAAGCTTTCTTT.

The chain couples TRBV5-4 to TRBJ2-1, with 7 bases fitting TRBD2. CDR1 SGHNT and CDR2 YYREEE come from the germline V gene (reference sequence). Trimming at V came to 6 bases and at J to 3 bases, leaving 9 bases not matched to a gene. The CDR3 loop spans 15 amino acids. The CDR3 reads CASTIGPSGYNEQFF. DNA for the CDR3: TGTGCCAGCACCATCGGACCTAGCGGCTACAATGAGCAGTTCTTC. The full variable domain, in which reference TRBV5-4 and TRBJ2-1 provide the parts outside the CDR3, is ETGVTQSPTHLIKTRGQQVTLRCSSQSGHNTVSWYQQALGQGPQFIFQYYREEENGRGNFPPRFSGLQFPNYSSELNVNALELDDSALYLCASTIGPSGYNEQFFGPGTRLTVL.

The rearrangement uses TRBV7-9 and TRBJ2-1, with TRBD2 matching 16 bases. Looked up from germline, CDR1 is SEHNR and CDR2 is FQNEAQ (reference sequence). V was pared by 11 bases and J by 4 bases, with 14 bases of the junction left unmatched. This CDR3 has 18 residues. As DNA, the CDR3 is TGTGCCCGCACCGGGACTAGCGGGAGGGGCGGGTTTTACAATGAGCAGTTCTTC. This encodes CARTGTSGRGGFYNEQFF.

This rearrangement joins TRBV6-1 to TRBJ2-5; TRBD1 is a possible D gene (6 bases). The DNA end lines up better with TRBJ2-7; the J call may be wrong. This CDR3 is 16 amino acids long. Germline CDR1 is MNHNS and CDR2 is SASEGT. This CDR3 is CASSEFLRGNFYEQYF. The DNA for the CDR3 is TGTGCCAGCAGTGAATTTCTGAGGGGGAATTTCTACGAGCAGTACTTC.

J is TRBJ2-7 and V is TRBV30, with TRBD1 matching 7 bases. The CDR3 consists of 16 residues. The germline V gene has CDR1 GTSNPN and CDR2 SVGIG (reference sequence). Trimming took 1 base from V and 2 from J; bases not matched to a gene: 11. The CDR3 spells CAWSGPGQGVAYEQYF. The DNA for the CDR3 is TGTGCCTGGAGTGGACCAGGGCAGGGGGTAGCCTACGAGCAGTACTTC.

This chain uses TRBV27 with TRBJ2-7; TRBD1 might be the D (6 bases). Deletions cut 2 bases from V and 4 bases from J, with 12 bases between. The germline CDR1 and CDR2 sequences are MNHEY and SMNVEV (reference sequence). The CDR3 runs 14 residues. The DNA for the CDR3 is TGTGCCAGCAGTTTACTACAGGGAGCGTACGAGCAGTACTTC. This translates into CASSLLQGAYEQYF.

V usage is TRBV5-4 and J usage is TRBJ2-3, with TRBD2 matching 10 bases. The J segment lost 4 bases and the V segment lost 7 bases, leaving 9 bases of the junction unmatched. CDR3 length: 15 residues. CDR1 is SGHNT and CDR2 is YYREEE in the germline V gene (reference sequence). For the CDR3, the DNA is TGTGCCAGCGGCACCGGGACTAGCGAGGCAGATACGCAGTATTTT. Protein product: CASGTGTSEADTQYF. The whole variable domain, filled in from reference TRBV5-4 and TRBJ2-3, reads ETGVTQSPTHLIKTRGQQVTLRCSSQSGHNTVSWYQQALGQGPQFIFQYYREEENGRGNFPPRFSGLQFPNYSSELNVNALELDDSALYLCASGTGTSEADTQYFGPGTRLTVL.

The V call is TRBV18, the J call TRBJ2-1; D gene unclear. There are 10 residues in the CDR3. Trimming cost V 6 bases and J 6 bases, with 3 bases left between them. In germline, CDR1 is KGHSH, CDR2 LQKENI. CDR3 DNA sequence: TGTGCCAGCTCTGTCAATGAGCAGTTCTTC. Translated: CASSVNEQFF.

This chain joins TRBV19 and TRBJ1-1, with 12 bases that match TRBD1. Unmatched junction bases numbered 3, after V lost 5 bases and J lost 2 bases. The germline gives CDR1 LNHDA, CDR2 SQIVND (reference sequence). The CDR3 totals 15 residues. CDR3 loop: CASSLGQGANTEAFF. The CDR3 DNA follows: TGTGCCAGTAGTCTGGGACAGGGGGCAAACACTGAAGCTTTCTTT.

The CDR3 reads CASSVGGPSHEQFF. CDR3 DNA sequence: TGTGCCAGCAGCGTAGGGGGGCCCAGTCATGAGCAGTTCTTC. V gene TRBV9 combines with J gene TRBJ2-1, with D tentatively TRBD1 (6 bases). The CDR3 runs to 14 residues. The germline gives CDR1 SGDLS, CDR2 YYNGEE. Trimming took off 0 bases at V and 8 bases at J, with 12 bases between the two ends.

This chain connects TRBV30 to TRBJ1-1; 7 positions agree with TRBD1. The germline CDR1 and CDR2 sequences are GTSNPN and SVGIG (reference sequence). The CDR3 loop spans 13 amino acids. Germline trimming cut 1 base from V and 10 bases from J; bases unmatched to any gene: 9. The CDR3 here is CAWSEGVEGAAFF. The CDR3 region has the DNA TGTGCCTGGAGTGAGGGGGTTGAGGGGGCAGCTTTCTTT.

Comments on this clone: One junction end does not reproduce the germline sequence, and a read error may be involved. The CDR3 spells CASSLEAGPRYEQHF. The DNA for the CDR3 is TGTGCCAGCAGCTTAGAGGCAGGGCCCAGGTACGAGCAGCACTTC. The rearrangement uses TRBV7-6 and TRBJ2-7; D possibly corresponds to TRBD1 (5 bases). The V gene's germline CDR1 is SGHVS and CDR2 FNYEAQ. The CDR3 is made up of 15 amino acids.

The chain is built from TRBV28 and TRBJ2-7; TRBD1 agrees at 9 bases. The germline V gene has CDR1 MDHEN and CDR2 SYDVKM. Trimming cost V 8 bases and J 3 bases; bases outside gene matches: 8. CDR3 length: 14 amino acids. CDR3: CASDTGTGIYEQYF. In DNA, the CDR3 is TGTGCCAGCGATACCGGGACAGGGATCTACGAGCAGTACTTC.

The chain joins TRBV19 to TRBJ2-7; D is possibly TRBD1 or TRBD2 (5 bases each). Germline CDR1 is LNHDA and CDR2 is SQIVND (reference sequence). V lost 6 bases and J lost 3, with 15 bases in between. The CDR3 sequence is 14 residues long. CDR3 region: CASSPGTENYEQYF. The CDR3 DNA sequence: TGTGCCAGTAGCCCCGGGACGGAAAACTACGAGCAGTACTTC.

In its sample, this clone was seen once. This chain uses TRBV5-5 with TRBJ1-5; D may be TRBD1 (5 bases). The CDR3 is 14 residues long. The V gene lost 4 bases and the J gene lost 6 bases, with 14 bases spanning the gap. Germline CDR1 reads SGHKS; CDR2 reads YYEKEE (reference sequence). The DNA of the CDR3 is TGTGCCAGCAGCCCAGGGACGCTGACTCAGCCCCAGCATTTT. Protein: CASSPGTLTQPQHF. Combining the CDR3 with reference TRBV5-5 and TRBJ1-5 gives the whole variable domain DAGVTQSPTHLIKTRGQQVTLRCSPISGHKSVSWYQQVLGQGPQFIFQYYEKEERGRGNFPDRFSARQFPNYSSELNVNALLLGDSALYLCASSPGTLTQPQHFGDGTRLSIL.

This clone was seen a few times. This sequence joins TRBV19 and TRBJ2-7; D possibly corresponds to TRBD2 (5 bases). The CDR3 covers 15 residues. Per the germline V gene, CDR1 is LNHDA and CDR2 is SQIVND (reference sequence). V gave up 2 bases and J gave up 0 bases, with 11 bases separating them. CDR3 in DNA: TGTGCCAGTAGTATACGGCGAGGGAGCTCCTACGAGCAGTACTTC. Amino acid sequence: CASSIRRGSSYEQYF.

The genes are TRBV11-2 and TRBJ2-1; 8 positions agree with TRBD1. The V gene's germline CDR1 is SGHAT and CDR2 FQNNGV. CDR3 size: 14 residues. J gave up 8 bases and V 1 base, and 4 bases lay outside the gene matches. CDR3 in amino acids: CASSLGTGSYEQFF. The DNA for the CDR3 is TGTGCCAGCAGCTTAGGGACAGGGTCCTATGAGCAGTTCTTC.

The chain has TRBV5-6 and TRBJ2-3, with 9 bases that match TRBD2. The CDR3 is 15 amino acids. Germline V lookup: CDR1 SGHDT, CDR2 YYEEEE. Trimming at V came to 2 bases and at J to 2 bases, leaving 3 bases not matched to a gene. CDR3 residues: CASSLAGGLTDTQYF. In DNA, the CDR3 is TGTGCCAGCAGCTTAGCGGGAGGCCTCACAGATACGCAGTATTTT. The full variable domain, with the rest looked up from reference TRBV5-6 and TRBJ2-3, is DAGVTQSPTHLIKTRGQQVTLRCSPKSGHDTVSWYQQALGQGPQFIFQYYEEEERQRGNFPDRFSGHQFPNYSSELNVNALLLGDSALYLCASSLAGGLTDTQYFGPGTRLTVL.

V gene TRBV7-6 combines with J gene TRBJ1-1; 8 bases map to TRBD1. The V segment lost 2 bases and the J segment 4 bases; nucleotides outside the gene matches: 3. The CDR3 extends over 14 amino acids. Germline CDR1 is SGHVS and CDR2 is FNYEAQ. CDR3 sequence reads: CASSLQGAGTEAFF. CDR3 coding DNA: TGTGCCAGCAGCTTACAGGGGGCGGGCACTGAAGCTTTCTTT.

The V and J genes are TRBV9 and TRBJ1-5; D unclear. CDR1 and CDR2 from the germline V gene are SGDLS and YYNGEE. The CDR3 contains 15 residues. The V end lost 3 bases, the J end lost 1 base, and 11 bases lay between the germline ends. In DNA form, the CDR3 reads TGTGCCAGCAGCGGGGAGTCCGGCAGCAATCAGCCCCAGCATTTT. This encodes CASSGESGSNQPQHF.

This chain joins TRBV5-4 and TRBJ1-2; 10 nucleotides match TRBD1. The ends lost 1 base at V and 1 base at J; junction bases unmatched: 7. CDR1 is SGHNT and CDR2 is YYREEE in the germline V gene (reference sequence). CDR3 length equals 17 residues. CDR3 sequence (DNA): TGTGCCAGCAGCTTGTTTTATGGACAGGGGGATAACTATGGCTACACCTTC. Protein sequence: CASSLFYGQGDNYGYTF.

The rearrangement links TRBV6-4 to TRBJ2-3; 8 bases map to TRBD2. Germline V CDR1 and CDR2: MRHNA, SNTAGT. Germline trimming cut 4 bases from V and 5 bases from J; bases unmatched to any gene: 8. The CDR3 loop spans 15 amino acids. CDR3 sequence (DNA): TGTGCCAGCAGTGTTAGCGGGATCACCGTAGATACGCAGTATTTT. Residues: CASSVSGITVDTQYF.

This chain uses TRBV7-9 with TRBJ2-1, with D possibly TRBD1 on 5 matching bases. The length of the CDR3 is 13 residues. V was clipped by 5 bases and J by 9 bases, with 14 bases between them. CDR1 and CDR2 from the germline V gene are SEHNR and FQNEAQ (reference sequence). CDR3 DNA sequence: TGTGCCAGCAGCCCAGGTGGACAAGGTGAGCAGTTCTTC. This encodes CASSPGGQGEQFF.

The J gene is TRBJ2-1, the V gene TRBV28; 11 bases line up with TRBD1. J was trimmed by 12 bases and V by 7 bases; bases with no gene match: 17. The germline CDR1 and CDR2 sequences are MDHEN and SYDVKM. The CDR3 spans 16 residues. DNA of the CDR3: TGTGCCAGCAAGGGTGGGGACAGGGGGATGAGGATGGGGCAGTTCTTC. Amino acids: CASKGGDRGMRMGQFF.

The chain employs TRBV4-1 and TRBJ1-5; no firm D call. Trimming cost V 0 bases and J 5 bases, with 11 bases left between them. In germline, CDR1 is MGHRA, CDR2 YSYEKL. The CDR3 runs 15 residues. The CDR3 spells CASSQEWSSDQPQHF. CDR3 in DNA: TGCGCCAGCAGCCAAGAGTGGTCGTCGGATCAGCCCCAGCATTTT.

This chain joins TRBV9 and TRBJ2-3; 7 bases align to TRBD1. The ends lost 4 bases at V and 0 bases at J; junction bases unmatched: 14. Germline CDR1 is SGDLS and CDR2 is YYNGEE. CDR3 length: 18 residues. The CDR3 region has the DNA TGTGCCAGCAGCTCTCCCTTGTGGGGACAGTCTAGCACAGATACGCAGTATTTT. Residues: CASSSPLWGQSSTDTQYF.

This chain uses TRBV10-2 with TRBJ2-5, with D perhaps TRBD1 (5 bases). With 0 bases removed from V and 5 bases from J, the gap between germline ends came to 7 bases. The CDR3 is made up of 13 amino acids. The germline V gene has CDR1 WSHSY and CDR2 SAAADI. The CDR3 spells CASSESPGETQYF. The CDR3 DNA reads TGCGCCAGCAGTGAGTCCCCAGGGGAGACCCAGTACTTC.

The chain couples TRBV2 to TRBJ1-1, with TRBD1 as a possible D gene (5 bases). Trimming left V 4 bases short and J 3 bases short, with 21 bases between. This CDR3 spans 17 amino acids. Germline V gives CDR1 SNHLY, CDR2 FYNNEI. CDR3 sequence: CASSVNIYRDGDTEAFF. DNA for the CDR3: TGTGCCAGCAGTGTTAATATTTATCGGGACGGAGACACTGAAGCTTTCTTT.

The chain employs TRBV29-1 and TRBJ2-2, with D unresolved. Germline lookup yields CDR1 SQVTM and CDR2 ANQGSEA. The CDR3 has 12 residues. Trimming removed 8 bases at V and 6 bases at J, with 13 bases between. CDR3 coding DNA: TGCAGCACTATGCAGGTATCCGGGGAGCTGTTTTTT. This translates into CSTMQVSGELFF.